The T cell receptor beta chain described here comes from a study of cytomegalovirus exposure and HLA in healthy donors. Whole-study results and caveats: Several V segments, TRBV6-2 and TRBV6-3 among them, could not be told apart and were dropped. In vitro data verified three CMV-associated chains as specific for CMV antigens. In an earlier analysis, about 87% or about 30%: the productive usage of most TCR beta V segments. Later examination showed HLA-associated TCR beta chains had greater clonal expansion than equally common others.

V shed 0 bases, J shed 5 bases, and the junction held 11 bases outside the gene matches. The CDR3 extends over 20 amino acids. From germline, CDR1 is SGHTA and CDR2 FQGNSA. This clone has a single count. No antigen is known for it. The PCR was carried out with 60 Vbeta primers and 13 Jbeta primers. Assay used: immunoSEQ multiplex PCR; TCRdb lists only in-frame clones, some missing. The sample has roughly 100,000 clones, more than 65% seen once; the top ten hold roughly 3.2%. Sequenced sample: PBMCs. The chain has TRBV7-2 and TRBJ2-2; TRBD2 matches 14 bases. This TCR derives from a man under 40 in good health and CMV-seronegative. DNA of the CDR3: TGTGCCAGCAGCTTAGCGAAAGGACTAGCGGGAGGTGTGGGGACCGGGGAGCTGTTTTTT. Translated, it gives CASSLAKGLAGGVGTGELFF.